Below are 19 T cell receptor beta chains sequenced from a single sample in a study of blood T cell repertoires in COVID-19. Sequencing used immunoSEQ multiplex PCR; TCRdb keeps in-frame clones, though not all of them. The data show a few hundred thousand clones, less than 90% seen once. Sequencing was performed on peripheral blood. The receptors were gathered from a woman between 55 and 75 years old who had recovered from COVID-19.

The CDR3 nucleotides are TGTGCCAGCAGCGTAGCTCCAGCGTTCGACTCCTACAATGAGCAGTTCTTC. Residues: CASSVAPAFDSYNEQFF. The chain joins TRBV9 to TRBJ2-1; D is ambiguous. V was cut by 0 bases and J by 0 bases, with 13 bases left in between. CDR3 size: 17 residues. Per the germline V gene, CDR1 is SGDLS and CDR2 is YYNGEE.

V gene TRBV15 combines with J gene TRBJ2-7; D not certain. The CDR3 consists of 13 residues. Looked up from germline, CDR1 is LNHNV and CDR2 is YYDKDF (reference sequence). V gave up 3 bases and J gave up 1 base, with 7 bases separating them. The chain's CDR3 is CATSSTPSYEQYF. CDR3 DNA: TGTGCCACCAGCAGTACACCTTCCTACGAGCAGTACTTC.

This sequence joins TRBV12-5 and TRBJ1-4; 9 bases agree with TRBD1. There are 15 residues in the CDR3. V was clipped by 3 bases and J by 5 bases; unmatched bases: 4. Germline V CDR1 and CDR2: LGHNT, FRNRAP. The CDR3: CASGFTGTGNEKLFF. In DNA form, the CDR3 reads TGTGCTAGTGGTTTCACCGGGACAGGGAATGAAAAACTGTTTTTT.

The chain employs TRBV7-9 and TRBJ2-1, with D possibly matching TRBD2 (5 bases). Looked up from germline, CDR1 is SEHNR and CDR2 is FQNEAQ (reference sequence). Trimming stripped 8 bases from V and 0 bases from J, with 14 bases between. The CDR3 loop spans 15 amino acids. CDR3 DNA sequence: TGTGCCAGCCTCGCGGGCCCGAGCTCCTACAATGAGCAGTTCTTC. Translating gives CASLAGPSSYNEQFF.

This chain joins TRBV15 and TRBJ1-2, with TRBD1 identical over 8 bases. Trimming cost V 4 bases and J 3 bases; bases outside gene matches: 7. Germline-derived CDR1 and CDR2 are LNHNV and YYDKDF (reference sequence). CDR3 length: 15 amino acids. CDR3 loop: CATSISSQGDYGYTF. The DNA of the CDR3 is TGTGCCACCAGCATAAGCTCACAGGGGGACTATGGCTACACCTTC.

This clone has only a few counts. The V call is TRBV10-3, the J call TRBJ2-2; TRBD2 agrees at 7 bases. J was trimmed by 2 bases and V by 5 bases; bases with no gene match: 8. Germline values: CDR1 ENHRY, CDR2 SYGVKD. CDR3 length: 16 amino acids. DNA of the CDR3: TGTGCCATCAGTCCTATGGCTAGCGGAAACACCGGGGAGCTGTTTTTT. Translating gives CAISPMASGNTGELFF.

This sequence joins TRBV5-1 and TRBJ1-2, with 9 bases aligning to TRBD1. Per germline, CDR1 SGHRS and CDR2 YFSETQ. This CDR3 is built from 16 residues. V lost 0 bases to trimming and J lost 2 bases; unmatched junction nucleotides: 5. The CDR3 loop reads CASSLVYDRGNYGYTF. DNA for the CDR3: TGCGCCAGCAGCTTGGTATACGACAGGGGGAACTATGGCTACACCTTC.

The chain recombines TRBV6-5 with TRBJ2-1, with D perhaps TRBD2 (5 bases). The CDR3 consists of 15 residues. CDR1 is MNHEY and CDR2 is SVGAGI in the germline V gene. The germline V and J ends were trimmed by 4 bases and 3 bases, with 13 bases remaining between them. The CDR3 reads CASSSSPRGYNEQFF. For the CDR3, the DNA is TGTGCCAGCAGTTCGTCGCCTCGGGGCTACAATGAGCAGTTCTTC.

With regard to this clone: Distinct nucleotide sequences in the sample also encode this CDR3. V usage is TRBV6-2 or TRBV6-3 and J usage is TRBJ1-5; 8 bases agree with TRBD1. Germline lookup yields CDR1 MNHEY and CDR2 SVGEGT. This CDR3 has 13 residues. J was trimmed by 4 bases and V by 6 bases; bases with no gene match: 2. The CDR3 DNA is TGTGCCAGCAGCCGACAGGGGAATCAGCCCCAGCATTTT. This translates into CASSRQGNQPQHF.

This chain joins TRBV6-2 or TRBV6-3 and TRBJ2-5, with TRBD2 identical over 7 bases. The germline gives CDR1 MNHEY, CDR2 SVGEGT. Trimming took 0 bases from V and 1 from J; bases not matched to a gene: 11. The CDR3 has 18 residues. The CDR3 nucleotides read TGTGCCAGCAGTTACTCCAGTGTTGTTGCGGGGGTCCAAGAGACCCAGTACTTC. Amino acids: CASSYSSVVAGVQETQYF.

There are many counts of this clone. V and J are TRBV3-1 (or the pseudogene TRBV3-2) and TRBJ2-7; D remains ambiguous. Germline V gene sequence: CDR1 LGHDT, CDR2 YNNKEL (reference sequence). The V end lost 1 base, the J end lost 3 bases, and 13 bases lay between the germline ends. The CDR3 length is 15 residues. CDR3 DNA sequence: TGTGCCAGCAGCCAAGGACATACGCCCAACTACGAGCAGTACTTC. Translating gives CASSQGHTPNYEQYF.

The chain recombines TRBV2 with TRBJ1-6, with 8 bases that match TRBD1. From germline, CDR1 is SNHLY and CDR2 FYNNEI. Trimming cost V 5 bases and J 5 bases; bases outside gene matches: 8. The CDR3 extends over 16 amino acids. The DNA for the CDR3 is TGTGCCAGCAGTACGCAGGGGGCTGGAAATAATTCACCCCTCCACTTT. It yields the protein CASSTQGAGNNSPLHF.

The V gene is TRBV7-3, the J gene TRBJ1-1; D perhaps matches TRBD1 (5 bases). V shed 0 bases and J shed 8 bases, with 10 bases lying between them. Germline CDR1 is SGHTA and CDR2 is FQGTGA. The CDR3 extends over 13 amino acids. CDR3 amino acids: CASSLTARVEAFF. As DNA, the CDR3 is TGTGCCAGCAGCTTAACAGCCAGGGTCGAAGCTTTCTTT.

The CDR3 sequence: CASSLSTGMKTQYF. In nucleotides, the CDR3 is TGTGCCAGCAGCTTAAGCACAGGGATGAAGACCCAGTACTTC. The V gene is TRBV11-2, the J gene TRBJ2-5; TRBD1 might be the D (6 bases). The CDR3 is 14 residues long. Germline CDR1 is SGHAT and CDR2 is FQNNGV. V was clipped by 2 bases and J by 6 bases, with 13 bases between them.

The chain carries TRBV27 and TRBJ1-6, with 11 bases matching TRBD1. J gave up 11 bases and V 8 bases, and 8 bases lay outside the gene matches. There are 14 residues in the CDR3. The V gene's germline CDR1 is MNHEY and CDR2 SMNVEV (reference sequence). The CDR3 DNA sequence: TGTGCCAGCGGATCCGGGACAGGGGGAACACCCCTCCACTTT. Its translation is CASGSGTGGTPLHF.

V and J are TRBV19 and TRBJ1-5, with 10 bases matching TRBD1. This CDR3 is 15 amino acids long. V lost 4 bases and J lost 6; bases outside the gene matches: 6. The V gene's germline CDR1 is LNHDA and CDR2 SQIVND (reference sequence). CDR3 residues: CASSSGTGARQPQHF. The CDR3 DNA sequence: TGTGCCAGTAGTAGCGGGACAGGGGCGCGTCAGCCCCAGCATTTT.

The chain employs TRBV7-2 and TRBJ1-1, with 8 bases that match TRBD1. The length of the CDR3 is 14 residues. The germline V gene encodes CDR1 SGHTA and CDR2 FQGNSA. V lost 3 bases to trimming and J lost 4 bases; unmatched junction nucleotides: 4. The CDR3 here is CASSLDRASTEAFF. The DNA for the CDR3 is TGTGCCAGCAGCTTGGACAGGGCCAGCACTGAAGCTTTCTTT.

This clone was observed a handful of times. V gene TRBV12-5 combines with J gene TRBJ2-7; TRBD2 agrees at 7 bases. Unmatched junction bases numbered 7, after V lost 9 bases and J lost 2 bases. This CDR3 contains 13 residues. Germline lookup yields CDR1 LGHNT and CDR2 FRNRAP. CDR3 DNA sequence: TGTGCTAGCAGGGCGGGGGATACCTACGAGCAGTACTTC. This gives the protein CASRAGDTYEQYF. Filled out from reference TRBV12-5 and TRBJ2-7, the complete variable domain reads DARVTQTPRHKVTEMGQEVTMRCQPILGHNTVFWYRQTMMQGLELLAYFRNRAPLDDSGMPKDRFSAEMPDATLATLKIQPSEPRDSAVYFCASRAGDTYEQYFGPGTRLTVT.

The chain joins TRBV7-2 to TRBJ2-1; 8 positions match TRBD2. Germline CDR1 and CDR2: SGHTA and FQGNSA. CDR3 length equals 14 residues. Trimming removed 5 bases from V and 7 bases from J; junction bases left unmatched: 7. The CDR3 protein is CASSHGGGRNEQFF. The DNA of the CDR3 is TGTGCCAGCAGCCACGGGGGGGGGCGGAATGAGCAGTTCTTC.